This TCR beta chain was sequenced during a study of T cell responses to AZD1222 COVID-19 vaccine (dated by TCRdb to the early 2020s). Describing the broader study: Because spike-specific TCR depth and breadth did not differ between the two schedules, AZD1222 recipients who got a second dose at roughly 4 weeks were pooled with those who got a second dose at roughly 12 weeks. Trial participants were enrolled by age into 18-55, 56-69 and 70-plus year subgroups, with about 150, 28 and 57 TCR-sequenced participants respectively. TCR sequencing covered more than 230 trial participants: 200 to 220 given two doses of AZD1222 and approximately 26 given two doses of MenACWY control vaccine.

The time point label on this specimen signifies: baseline before first vaccination. Vaccinee samples were obtained from the UK trials COV001 and COV002, which included a single-blind randomized controlled phase 2/3 trial of AZD1222 (ChAdOx1 nCoV-19) in healthy adults. For TCRbeta chain sequencing, PBMC samples were collected from trial participants at day 0 and at day 28 after the second dose. The CDR3 regions of human TCRbeta chains were analyzed by immunosequencing. As for how the authors treated the data: Repertoire TCRs were checked for matches against a reference library of SARS-CoV-2-specific TCRs that had been generated using the MIRA antigen-specificity platform. Breadth meant the fraction of unique TCRs that were SARS-CoV-2-associated, whereas depth meant the fraction of total T cells that were SARS-CoV-2-associated. Using the MIRA data, every spike-specific TCR was mapped to the spike region that the TCR reacted to and assigned to either a CD4 or a CD8 class. Log10-transformed breadth and depth values were compared by one-way ANOVA with Sidak's multiple comparisons tests. TCRdb holds this immuneACCESS table with in-frame rearrangements only. Some clones are missing; in checked studies, unresolved V genes explain under half, and the rest has no known cause. That table is the source of V, J and clone size, and D and trimming were worked out from the DNA. This sample is represented by fewer than 130,000 clones; around 89% of them were singletons. The ten top clones hold about 1.6% of the sample.

Points on this clone: Its antigen has not been determined. No base-level quality is on record; no much larger clone is a single base apart.

The investigation overall reported the following: No day 14 peak-response samples were available, so repertoires were characterized only after the peak T cell response. Nearly half of unique spike-specific TCRs reportedly recognized epitopes outside regions mutated in the B.1.351 and B.1.1.7 variants. The vaccine-associated CD4 TCRs covered the entire spike protein, and the dominant responses fell in regions 160-218 and 743-854. Most participants were white British and females outnumbered males, and the authors suggested that clonal diversity may have been underestimated. A significant rise in spike-specific TCR breadth and depth was observed after two AZD1222 doses relative to day 0 and relative to MenACWY recipients. Only five or six AZD1222 recipients were SARS-CoV-2 seropositive at baseline, limiting conclusions about previously exposed vaccinees. In the small 56-69-year group, the increase in depth fell short of significance, most likely because of low power.

The cysteine opens and the phenylalanine closes a CDR3 of 15 amino acids. Here the CDR3 DNA is all that survives: 45 bases in frame from base 1. CDR1 and CDR2 are drawn from the germline V gene (reference sequence): LGHDT, YNNKEL. V is pared back by 1 base and J by 4 bases, with 11 bases lying between the germline termini. The sequences come from peripheral blood, collected on day 0 of AZD1222 vaccination. The chain is made from TRBV3-1 (or the pseudogene TRBV3-2) and TRBJ2-1; the D segment could be TRBD2, given 6 matching bases. This receptor was obtained from an adult in good health. The DNA is TGTGCCAGCAGCCAAGTGGGTAGCGGATACAATGAGCAGTTCTTC. This is translated as CASSQVGSGYNEQFF.